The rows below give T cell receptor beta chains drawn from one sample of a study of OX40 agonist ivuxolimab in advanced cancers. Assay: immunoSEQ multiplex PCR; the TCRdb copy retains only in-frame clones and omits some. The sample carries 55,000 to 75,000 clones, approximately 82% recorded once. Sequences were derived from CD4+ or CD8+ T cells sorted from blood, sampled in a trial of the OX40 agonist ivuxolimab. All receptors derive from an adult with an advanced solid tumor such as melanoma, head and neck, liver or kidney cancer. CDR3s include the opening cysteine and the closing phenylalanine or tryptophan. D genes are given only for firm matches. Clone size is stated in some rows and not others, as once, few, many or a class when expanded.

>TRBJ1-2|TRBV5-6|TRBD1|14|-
CASSRRQGVYGYTF
TGTGCCAGCAGTCGCAGACAGGGCGTCTATGGCTACACCTTC
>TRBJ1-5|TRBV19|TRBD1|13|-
CASLGQLGQPQHF
TGTGCCAGTCTGGGACAGCTTGGTCAGCCCCAGCATTTT
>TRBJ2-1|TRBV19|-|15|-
CASSIHREIYNEQFF
TGTGCCAGTAGTATTCACCGGGAAATTTACAATGAGCAGTTCTTC
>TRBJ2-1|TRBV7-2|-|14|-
CASRSNRGYNEQFF
TGTGCCAGCAGGTCCAATCGGGGTTACAATGAGCAGTTCTTC
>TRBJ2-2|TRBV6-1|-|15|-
CASSGLVRLTGELFF
TGTGCCAGCAGTGGGTTGGTCAGACTCACCGGGGAGCTGTTTTTT
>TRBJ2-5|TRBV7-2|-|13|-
CASSLAGAETQYF
TGTGCCAGCAGCTTGGCAGGGGCGGAGACCCAGTACTTC
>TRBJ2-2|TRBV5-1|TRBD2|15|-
CASSQGLAETGELFF
TGCGCCAGCAGCCAGGGACTAGCTGAGACCGGGGAGCTGTTTTTT
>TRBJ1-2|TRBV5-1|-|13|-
CASSRDTNYGYTF
TGCGCCAGCAGCCGGGACACGAACTACGGCTACACCTTC
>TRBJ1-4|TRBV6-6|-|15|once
CASRSTQATNEKLFF
TGTGCCAGCAGATCCACACAAGCAACTAATGAAAAACTGTTTTTT
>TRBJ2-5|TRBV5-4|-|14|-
CASSLHDRQETQYF
TGTGCCAGCAGCTTACACGACAGGCAAGAGACCCAGTACTTC
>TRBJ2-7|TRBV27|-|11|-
CASSSFYEQYF
TGTGCCAGCTCCTCATTCTACGAGCAGTACTTC
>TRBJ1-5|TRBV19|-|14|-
CASSIDQSNQPQHF
TGTGCCAGTAGTATCGACCAGAGCAATCAGCCCCAGCATTTT
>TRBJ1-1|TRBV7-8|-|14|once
CASSAPGPPREAFF
TGTGCCAGCAGCGCACCGGGACCGCCTCGGGAAGCTTTCTTT
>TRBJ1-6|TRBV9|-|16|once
CASSVGKGEPGAPLHF
TGTGCCAGCAGCGTCGGGAAGGGGGAGCCTGGGGCACCCCTCCACTTT
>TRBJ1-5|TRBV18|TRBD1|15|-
CASSPTGTGVQPQHF
TGTGCCAGCTCACCAACCGGGACAGGGGTTCAGCCCCAGCATTTT
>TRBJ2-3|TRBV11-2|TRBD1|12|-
CASRGRYRGEYF
TGTGCCAGCAGGGGCCGATACAGGGGCGAGTATTTT
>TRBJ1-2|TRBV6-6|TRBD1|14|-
CASSYADRGYGYTF
TGTGCCAGCAGTTACGCGGACAGGGGCTATGGCTACACCTTC
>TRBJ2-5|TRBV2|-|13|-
CASKRSLRETQYF
TGTGCCAGCAAAAGATCCCTTCGGGAGACCCAGTACTTC
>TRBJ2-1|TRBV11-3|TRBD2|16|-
CASSPGTSGGYNEQFF
TGTGCCAGCAGCCCTGGGACTAGCGGGGGGTACAATGAGCAGTTCTTC
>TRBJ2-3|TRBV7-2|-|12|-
CASSTYTDTQYF
TGTGCCAGCAGCACCTACACAGATACGCAGTATTTT
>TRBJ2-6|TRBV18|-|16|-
CASSPELSSGANVLTF
TGTGCCAGCTCACCAGAGCTGAGCTCTGGGGCCAACGTCCTGACTTTC
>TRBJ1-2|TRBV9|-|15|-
CASSGGLSEGYGYTF
TGTGCCAGCAGCGGCGGGTTGTCAGAGGGATATGGCTACACCTTC
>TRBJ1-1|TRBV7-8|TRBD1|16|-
CASLRDRVIANTEAFF
TGTGCCAGCCTAAGGGACAGGGTTATAGCAAACACTGAAGCTTTCTTT
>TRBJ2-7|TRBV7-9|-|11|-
CASSLENEQYF
TGTGCCAGCAGCTTAGAGAACGAGCAGTACTTC
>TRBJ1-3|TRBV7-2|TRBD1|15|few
CASSAATGLGNTIYF
TGTGCCAGCAGCGCCGCGACAGGGCTCGGAAACACCATATATTTT
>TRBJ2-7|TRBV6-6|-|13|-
CASSRGQTYEQYF
TGTGCCAGCAGTCGCGGGCAGACCTACGAGCAGTACTTC
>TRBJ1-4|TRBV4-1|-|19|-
CASNRDTPIFRATNEKLFF
TGCGCCAGCAACCGGGACACCCCAATCTTTCGAGCAACTAATGAAAAACTGTTTTTT
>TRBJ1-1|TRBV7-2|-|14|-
CASSLDRANTEAFF
TGTGCCAGCAGCTTAGACAGGGCGAACACTGAAGCTTTCTTT
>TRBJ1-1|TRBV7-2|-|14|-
CASSLGRVVTEAFF
TGTGCCAGCAGCTTAGGCCGGGTTGTCACTGAAGCTTTCTTT
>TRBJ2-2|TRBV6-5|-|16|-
CASSYWRGGATGELFF
TGTGCCAGCAGTTACTGGAGGGGGGGGGCCACCGGGGAGCTGTTTTTT
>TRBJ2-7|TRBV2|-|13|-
CASSEQASYEQYF
TGTGCCAGCAGTGAGCAGGCCTCCTACGAGCAGTACTTC
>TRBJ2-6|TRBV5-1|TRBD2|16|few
CASSPLLAAGANVLTF
TGCGCCAGCAGCCCTTTACTAGCGGCTGGGGCCAACGTCCTGACTTTC
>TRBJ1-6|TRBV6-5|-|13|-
CASSDPADSPLHF
TGTGCCAGCAGTGATCCTGCAGATTCACCCCTCCACTTT
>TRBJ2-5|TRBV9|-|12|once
CASSGGRETQYF
TGTGCCAGCAGTGGGGGGCGTGAGACCCAGTACTTC
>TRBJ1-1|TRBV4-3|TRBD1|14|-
CASSPQGANTEAFF
TGCGCCAGCAGCCCCCAGGGGGCGAACACTGAAGCTTTCTTT
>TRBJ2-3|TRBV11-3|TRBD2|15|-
CASSRGLARADTQYF
TGTGCCAGCAGCCGTGGACTAGCGCGAGCAGATACGCAGTATTTT
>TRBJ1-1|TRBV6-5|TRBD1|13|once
CASSYYGQGEAFF
TGTGCCAGCAGTTACTACGGACAGGGGGAAGCTTTCTTT
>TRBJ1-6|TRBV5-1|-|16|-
CASSLRQSSYNSPLHF
TGCGCCAGCAGCTTGCGACAGAGCTCCTATAATTCACCCCTCCACTTT
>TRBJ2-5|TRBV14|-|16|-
CASSQPRTAGQETQYF
TGTGCCAGCAGCCAACCCCGGACAGCAGGCCAAGAGACCCAGTACTTC
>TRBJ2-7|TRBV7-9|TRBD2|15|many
CASSPLGGGTYEQYF
TGTGCCAGCAGTCCTCTCGGGGGAGGGACCTACGAGCAGTACTTC
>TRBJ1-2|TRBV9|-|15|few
CASSVASRMDYGYTF
TGTGCCAGCAGCGTAGCATCAAGGATGGACTATGGCTACACCTTC
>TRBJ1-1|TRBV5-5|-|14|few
CASSLVVGDTEAFF
TGTGCCAGCAGCTTGGTGGTTGGGGACACTGAAGCTTTCTTT
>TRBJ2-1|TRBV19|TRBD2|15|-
CASSGDGRAMNEQFF
TGTGCCAGTAGTGGGGACGGGAGGGCCATGAATGAGCAGTTCTTC
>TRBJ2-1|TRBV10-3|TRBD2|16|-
CAISESTGGGRGEQFF
TGTGCCATCAGTGAGTCGACAGGCGGGGGGCGAGGTGAGCAGTTCTTC
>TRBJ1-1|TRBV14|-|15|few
CASSQVGGGNTEAFF
TGTGCCAGCAGCCAAGTAGGTGGGGGGAACACTGAAGCTTTCTTT
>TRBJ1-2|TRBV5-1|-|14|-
CASSSTTLIYGYTF
TGCGCCAGCAGCTCGACAACCCTGATCTATGGCTACACCTTC
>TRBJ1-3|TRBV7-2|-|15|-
CASSFYGSSGNTIYF
TGTGCCAGCAGCTTTTACGGGAGCTCTGGAAACACCATATATTTT
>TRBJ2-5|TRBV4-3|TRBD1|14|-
CASSDRGKQETRYF
TGCGCCAGCAGCGACAGGGGAAAACAAGAGACCCGGTACTTC
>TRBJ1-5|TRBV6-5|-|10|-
CASGRQPQHF
TGTGCCAGCGGTCGGCAGCCCCAGCATTTT
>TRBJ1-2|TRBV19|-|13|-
CASSKSGWYGYTF
TGTGCCAGTAGTAAATCGGGCTGGTATGGCTACACCTTC
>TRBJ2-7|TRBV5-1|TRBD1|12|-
CASSSQGAEQYF
TGCGCCAGCAGCTCACAGGGGGCAGAGCAGTACTTC
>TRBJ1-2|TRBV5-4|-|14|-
CASRTRTDRYGYTF
TGTGCCAGCAGAACGCGGACGGATCGATATGGCTACACCTTC
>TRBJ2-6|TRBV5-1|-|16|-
CASSPGPVGGANVLTF
TGCGCCAGCAGCCCAGGACCAGTTGGTGGGGCCAACGTCCTGACTTTC
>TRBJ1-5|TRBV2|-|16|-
CASQTGLPAGNQPQHF
TGTGCCAGCCAAACGGGACTCCCTGCGGGCAATCAGCCCCAGCATTTT